These 22 T cell receptor beta chains originate from one sample sequenced in a study of T cell responses to AZD1222 COVID-19 vaccine. Here immunoSEQ multiplex PCR was the method, and the copy in TCRdb shows in-frame clones only, minus some. Of 150,000 to 200,000 clones listed, approximately 88% are singletons. This material consisted of peripheral blood, taken on day 0 of AZD1222 vaccination. The source of these receptors is an adult in good health.

V is TRBV11-1 and J is TRBJ2-1; TRBD2 might be the D (6 bases). There are 15 residues in the CDR3. V lost 5 bases and J 5 bases, leaving 16 bases between the germline ends. Germline CDR1 reads SGHAT; CDR2 reads FQDESV (reference sequence). The CDR3 DNA reads as TGTGCCAGCAGCGGGCGGGTGGCGGGGAACAATGAGCAGTTCTTC. Encoded protein: CASSGRVAGNNEQFF.

The rearrangement joins TRBV7-8 to TRBJ1-1; TRBD1 might be the D (6 bases). The germline V gene has CDR1 SGHVS and CDR2 FQNEAQ. With 1 base removed from V and 3 bases from J, the gap between germline ends came to 15 bases. This CDR3 has 16 amino acids. The CDR3 here is CASSLVPTGFDTEAFF. The CDR3 DNA reads TGTGCCAGCAGCTTAGTCCCCACAGGGTTTGACACTGAAGCTTTCTTT.

For the CDR3, the DNA is TGTGCCAGTAGTTTACTAGCGGGAATAGGTGGCAATGAGCAGTTCTTC. As protein: CASSLLAGIGGNEQFF. The chain recombines TRBV19 with TRBJ2-1, with 10 positions matching TRBD2. Unmatched junction bases numbered 10, after V lost 5 bases and J lost 6 bases. In germline, CDR1 is LNHDA, CDR2 SQIVND (reference sequence). The CDR3 contains 16 residues.

As regards this clone: At one boundary the junction diverges from the germline segment, which might be a read error. The chain has TRBV5-4 and TRBJ2-5, with TRBD2 identical over 13 bases. Germline CDR1 reads SGHNT; CDR2 reads YYREEE (reference sequence). The CDR3 has 17 residues. The DNA of the CDR3 is TGCGCCAGCAGCTTGGGACTAGCGGGGACGATACAAGAGACCCAGTACTTC. Translating it yields CASSLGLAGTIQETQYF.

V and J are TRBV6-2 or TRBV6-3 and TRBJ2-7, with D possibly TRBD1 on 5 matching bases. Per the germline V gene, CDR1 is MNHEY and CDR2 is SVGEGT. The V end was cut by 5 bases, the J end by 5 bases, with 10 bases between. This CDR3 spans 12 amino acids. The CDR3 protein is CASSQTENEQYV. The CDR3, as DNA: TGTGCCAGCAGTCAGACAGAGAACGAGCAGTACGTC.

J is TRBJ2-5 and V is TRBV5-1, with unresolved D. Germline V gives CDR1 SGHRS, CDR2 YFSETQ. This CDR3 region has 14 residues. Trimming took off 0 bases at V and 4 bases at J, with 10 bases between the two ends. This chain's CDR3 is CASSLAIGVETQYF. In DNA, the CDR3 is TGCGCCAGCAGCTTGGCCATTGGTGTAGAGACCCAGTACTTC.

Regarding this clone: The junction departs from the called germline gene at one end, perhaps through a read error. This chain links TRBV14 with TRBJ1-6; no firm D call. Germline V lookup: CDR1 SGHDN, CDR2 FVKESK. This CDR3 spans 14 amino acids. As DNA, the CDR3 is TGTGCCAGCACCCAAAGCTCCTATAATTCACCCCTCCACTTT. Protein product: CASTQSSYNSPLHF.

V gene TRBV6-6 combines with J gene TRBJ2-2, with D possibly TRBD2 on 5 matching bases. The V gene's germline CDR1 is MNHNY and CDR2 SVGAGI (reference sequence). V dropped 6 bases and J dropped 4 bases, with 9 bases sitting between them. The CDR3 sequence is 13 residues long. In DNA, the CDR3 is TGTGCCAGCAGCAAAACTAGCACCGGGGAGCTGTTTTTT. This codes for CASSKTSTGELFF.

This clone was recorded once. This rearrangement joins TRBV5-1 to TRBJ2-7; TRBD1 might be the D (5 bases). The V end was cut by 4 bases, the J end by 6 bases, with 23 bases between. Germline CDR1 and CDR2: SGHRS and YFSETQ. The CDR3 covers 16 residues. The CDR3: CASSPLSQGIRIEQYF. CDR3 DNA sequence: TGCGCCAGCAGCCCCCTTAGCCAGGGCATCCGTATCGAGCAGTACTTC.

V and J are TRBV12-3 or TRBV12-4 and TRBJ2-7; D is uncertain. Trimming left V 6 bases short and J 1 base short, with 10 bases between. The CDR3 sequence is 13 residues long. Here the CDR3 reads CASSPVRSYEQYF. Here the CDR3 DNA reads TGTGCCAGCAGCCCCGTCAGGTCCTACGAGCAGTACTTC.

The rearrangement uses TRBV19 and TRBJ1-5; 7 bases agree with TRBD1. Unmatched junction bases numbered 10, after V lost 9 bases and J lost 2 bases. Germline V lookup: CDR1 LNHDA, CDR2 SQIVND (reference sequence). The CDR3 runs to 15 residues. The CDR3 DNA reads as TGTGCCAGCAGGGGGGCCTCAGGGGGCAATCAGCCCCAGCATTTT. Protein: CASRGASGGNQPQHF.

The chain links TRBV2 to TRBJ2-5; 11 nucleotides agree with TRBD2. Germline loops: CDR1 SNHLY, CDR2 FYNNEI. The CDR3 sequence is 15 residues long. The junction had 3 bases not matched to a gene; V was cut back by 4 bases and J by 2 bases. The CDR3 DNA sequence: TGTGCCAGCAGTGTTTTAGCGGGGGGGCAAGAGACCCAGTACTTC. It encodes CASSVLAGGQETQYF.

The rearrangement uses TRBV20-1 and TRBJ1-1; D is uncertain. The CDR3 runs to 11 residues. CDR1 DFQATT and CDR2 SNEGSKA come from the germline V gene (reference sequence). V was cut by 4 bases and J by 4 bases, with 7 bases left in between. This CDR3 is CSATKSTEAFF. DNA of the CDR3: TGCAGTGCTACCAAGAGCACTGAAGCTTTCTTT.

The V gene is TRBV3-1 (or the pseudogene TRBV3-2), the J gene TRBJ1-2, with 11 bases identical to TRBD1. The CDR3 contains 13 residues. Germline-derived CDR1 and CDR2 are LGHDT and YNNKEL (reference sequence). V lost 3 bases, J lost 7 bases, and 1 base stayed unmatched. The CDR3: CASSQGQGGGYTF. The CDR3 region has the DNA TGTGCCAGCAGCCAGGGACAGGGGGGTGGCTACACCTTC.

This chain uses TRBV6-6 with TRBJ2-2; D is perhaps TRBD2 (5 bases). The CDR3 has 14 residues. Trimming pared 7 bases from V and 1 base from J, leaving 10 bases between. CDR1 and CDR2 from the germline V gene are MNHNY and SVGAGI (reference sequence). CDR3: CASIKDLNTGELFF. DNA for the CDR3: TGTGCCAGCATTAAGGACTTGAACACCGGGGAGCTGTTTTTT.

This sequence joins TRBV18 and TRBJ1-5; the D gene is possibly TRBD1 (5 bases). V was cut by 6 bases and J by 1 base, with 10 bases left in between. Germline CDR1 and CDR2: KGHSH and LQKENI. This CDR3 comprises 14 residues. The CDR3 is CASSPGTSNQPQHF. The DNA of the CDR3 is TGTGCCAGCTCGCCGGGGACGAGCAATCAGCCCCAGCATTTT. Drawing the rest from reference TRBV18 and TRBJ1-5, the complete variable domain is NAGVMQNPRHLVRRRGQEARLRCSPMKGHSHVYWYRQLPEEGLKFMVYLQKENIIDESGMPKERFSAEFPKEGPSILRIQQVVRGDSAAYFCASSPGTSNQPQHFGDGTRLSIL.

In its sample, this clone was seen once. The chain couples TRBV6-7 to TRBJ1-2; the D is unclear. TRBV6-7 is annotated as an ORF whose role is uncertain. Trimming took off 0 bases at V and 0 bases at J, with 2 bases between the two ends. There are 13 residues in the CDR3. Here the CDR3 reads CASSYSSNYGYTF. DNA of the CDR3: TGTGCCAGCAGTTACTCTTCTAACTATGGCTACACCTTC.

This clone was counted once. The V and J genes are TRBV5-4 and TRBJ2-3; possible D gene TRBD2, 5 bases. There are 13 residues in the CDR3. V was cut by 4 bases and J by 2 bases, with 8 bases left in between. Germline CDR1 reads SGHNT; CDR2 reads YYREEE (reference sequence). The DNA for the CDR3 is TGTGCCAGCAGCCGGACTTACACAGATACGCAGTATTTT. The encoded protein is CASSRTYTDTQYF.

The count of this clone is one. The DNA for the CDR3 is TGCGCCAGCAGCCCGCAGGGGCCTAGCGGGACAGATACGCAGTATTTT. As protein: CASSPQGPSGTDTQYF. The chain joins TRBV5-1 to TRBJ2-3, with 8 bases identical to TRBD2. Losses at the gene ends were 4 bases for V and 3 bases for J; bases not matched to a gene: 10. The CDR3 totals 16 residues. The V gene's germline CDR1 is SGHRS and CDR2 YFSETQ.

This chain's CDR3 is CASSQRQGALGLNEQFF. The CDR3 DNA reads as TGTGCCAGCAGCCAACGACAGGGGGCGCTGGGTCTCAATGAGCAGTTCTTC. The J gene is TRBJ2-1, the V gene TRBV14; TRBD1 aligns across 10 bases. The CDR3 totals 17 residues. Trimming took 2 bases from V and 6 from J; bases not matched to a gene: 10. The germline CDR1 and CDR2 sequences are SGHDN and FVKESK.

The chain links TRBV7-2 to TRBJ2-5; D gene unclear. CDR1 SGHTA and CDR2 FQGNSA come from the germline V gene. V lost 6 bases and J lost 1, with 6 bases in between. CDR3 length: 12 residues. The DNA for the CDR3 is TGTGCCAGCAGGAACCCCCAAGAGACCCAGTACTTC. Protein sequence: CASRNPQETQYF. The full variable domain, its missing parts supplied by reference TRBV7-2 and TRBJ2-5, is GAGVSQSPSNKVTEKGKDVELRCDPISGHTALYWYRQSLGQGLEFLIYFQGNSAPDKSGLPSDRFSAERTGGSVSTLTIQRTQQEDSAVYLCASRNPQETQYFGPGTRLLVL.

The V call is TRBV5-8, the J call TRBJ2-7; no clear D gene. V lost 6 bases to trimming and J lost 3 bases, with 7 bases between them. The CDR3 consists of 11 residues. Germline assignment: CDR1 SGHTS and CDR2 YDEGEE. The DNA of the CDR3 is TGTGCCAGCAAAAATTTCTACGAGCAGTACGTC. As protein: CASKNFYEQYV.